What follows are 21 T cell receptor beta chains derived from one specimen sequenced in a study of cytomegalovirus exposure and HLA in healthy donors (dated by TCRdb to between 2016 and 2019). The library was prepared using the immunoSEQ multiplex PCR assay. For the multiplex PCR, a mixture combining 60 forward primers for TCR Vbeta segments and 13 reverse primers for TCR Jbeta segments was used. TCRdb holds this immuneACCESS table with in-frame rearrangements only. Some clones are missing; in checked studies, unresolved V genes explain under half, and the rest has no known cause. The sample includes some 170,000 clones, with 75% to 90% observed a single time. Under 6% of the sample comes from the top ten. The sample was PBMCs. These TCRs come from a man aged 25-45 years in good health and CMV-seronegative.

The rearrangement uses TRBV28 and TRBJ1-5, with TRBD1 as a possible D gene (5 bases). Trimming pared 3 bases from V and 6 bases from J, leaving 12 bases between. The germline V gene has CDR1 MDHEN and CDR2 SYDVKM. The CDR3 spans 14 residues. This chain's CDR3 is CASSLAQVVQPQHF. DNA for the CDR3: TGTGCCAGCAGTTTGGCACAGGTGGTTCAGCCCCAGCATTTT.

The V gene is TRBV9, the J gene TRBJ2-5; 10 nucleotides match TRBD2. This CDR3 contains 16 residues. Germline V gene data show CDR1 as SGDLS and CDR2 as YYNGEE. The V segment lost 4 bases and the J segment 2 bases; nucleotides outside the gene matches: 8. This CDR3 is CASSPLDSGGQETQYF. The CDR3 DNA follows: TGTGCCAGCAGCCCCCTGGATAGCGGGGGGCAAGAGACCCAGTACTTC.

V and J are TRBV5-4 and TRBJ1-2; 9 bases are a match to TRBD1. Unmatched junction bases numbered 7, after V lost 3 bases and J lost 7 bases. This CDR3 spans 14 amino acids. Germline V lookup: CDR1 SGHNT, CDR2 YYREEE (reference sequence). The DNA for the CDR3 is TGTGCCAGCAGCTCACGGGACAGGGAAGGTGGCTACACCTTC. This gives the protein CASSSRDREGGYTF.

J is TRBJ2-5 and V is TRBV15; TRBD2 matches at 8 bases. Losses at the gene ends were 4 bases for V and 5 bases for J; bases not matched to a gene: 3. This CDR3 spans 13 amino acids. Per germline, CDR1 LNHNV and CDR2 YYDKDF (reference sequence). CDR3 in amino acids: CATSMTSAETQYF. The CDR3 region has the DNA TGTGCCACCAGCATGACTAGCGCGGAGACCCAGTACTTC. The variable domain in full, completed from reference TRBV15 and TRBJ2-5, reads DAMVIQNPRYQVTQFGKPVTLSCSQTLNHNVMYWYQQKSSQAPKLLFHYYDKDFNNEADTPDNFQSRRPNTSFCFLDIRSPGLGDTAMYLCATSMTSAETQYFGPGTRLLVL.

This sequence joins TRBV4-3 and TRBJ2-1; 9 bases agree with TRBD1. Germline assignment: CDR1 LGHNA and CDR2 YSLEER. CDR3 length: 15 residues. The V gene end was trimmed by 5 bases and the J gene end by 7 bases; junction bases not matched to a gene: 9. The CDR3 loop reads CASSVGDRVGNEQFF. CDR3 nucleotide sequence: TGCGCCAGCAGCGTCGGGGACAGGGTGGGTAATGAGCAGTTCTTC.

This chain joins TRBV5-4 and TRBJ2-7, with 10 bases aligning to TRBD1. Per germline, CDR1 SGHNT and CDR2 YYREEE (reference sequence). V was clipped by 4 bases and J by 3 bases; unmatched bases: 7. CDR3 size: 15 residues. CDR3 coding DNA: TGTGCCAGCAGCGCGGGACAGGGGATGTACTACGAGCAGTACTTC. Translating it yields CASSAGQGMYYEQYF.

The V and J genes are TRBV7-9 and TRBJ2-7; D possibly corresponds to TRBD2 (5 bases). CDR1 and CDR2 from the germline V gene are SEHNR and FQNEAQ (reference sequence). The germline V and J ends were trimmed by 3 bases and 3 bases, with 15 bases remaining between them. The CDR3 length is 15 residues. As DNA, the CDR3 is TGTGCCAGCAGCTTTTCTGAGGGCACCTTCTACGAGCAGTACTTC. This sequence encodes CASSFSEGTFYEQYF.

V and J are TRBV15 and TRBJ1-1, with 9 bases aligning to TRBD1. V gave up 8 bases and J gave up 0 bases; unmatched junction bases: 7. The V gene's germline CDR1 is LNHNV and CDR2 YYDKDF (reference sequence). This CDR3 contains 15 residues. CDR3 nucleotides: TGTGCCACCGGACAGGGGACCCATCTGAACACTGAAGCTTTCTTT. Translating gives CATGQGTHLNTEAFF.

The gene calls are TRBV10-2 and TRBJ2-1, with TRBD2 matching over 7 bases. The CDR3 runs to 15 residues. The V and J ends lost 0 bases and 8 bases, in that order; junction bases with no gene match: 7. CDR1 WSHSY and CDR2 SAAADI come from the germline V gene. The CDR3 region is CASSESQRGMDEQFF. The CDR3 region has the DNA TGCGCCAGCAGTGAGTCGCAGCGGGGAATGGATGAGCAGTTCTTC.

The chain combines TRBV11-2 with TRBJ2-5, with 10 nucleotides matching TRBD2. Unmatched junction bases numbered 6, after V lost 1 base and J lost 4 bases. The CDR3 spans 16 residues. CDR1 and CDR2 from the germline V gene are SGHAT and FQNNGV. This CDR3 is CASSLVSGRTRETQYF. As DNA, the CDR3 is TGTGCCAGCAGCTTAGTTAGCGGGAGGACCCGAGAGACCCAGTACTTC. Using reference TRBV11-2 and TRBJ2-5 for the parts outside the CDR3, the full variable domain is EAGVAQSPRYKIIEKRQSVAFWCNPISGHATLYWYQQILGQGPKLLIQFQNNGVVDDSQLPKDRFSAERLKGVDSTLKIQPAKLEDSAVYLCASSLVSGRTRETQYFGPGTRLLVL.

The chain carries TRBV6-5 and TRBJ2-7; maybe TRBD1 (6 bases). This CDR3 is built from 12 residues. CDR1 is MNHEY, CDR2 SVGAGI, per germline. V was pared by 6 bases and J by 2 bases, with 8 bases between. CDR3: CASRRTAYEQYF. The CDR3 DNA reads as TGTGCCAGCAGGAGGACAGCCTACGAGCAGTACTTC.

The gene calls are TRBV27 and TRBJ1-6; D not certain. The CDR3 spans 12 residues. V shed 5 bases and J shed 7 bases, with 6 bases lying between them. From germline, CDR1 is MNHEY and CDR2 SMNVEV (reference sequence). The CDR3 DNA sequence: TGTGCCAGCAGTCTGAGGAATTCACCCCTCCACTTT. Its translation is CASSLRNSPLHF.

CDR3 in DNA: TGTGCCAGCAGCTCACGAAGCCGGGACTCCCCTTATGGTGGGGCCCAGTACTTC. This codes for CASSSRSRDSPYGGAQYF. The rearrangement uses TRBV9 and TRBJ2-5, with D perhaps TRBD2 (6 bases). Germline V gene data show CDR1 as SGDLS and CDR2 as YYNGEE. V was clipped by 4 bases and J by 9 bases, with 31 bases between them. CDR3 length: 18 amino acids. Full variable domain (missing parts from reference TRBV9 and TRBJ2-5): DSGVTQTPKHLITATGQRVTLRCSPRSGDLSVYWYQQSLDQGLQFLIQYYNGEERAKGNILERFSAQQFPDLHSELNLSSLELGDSALYFCASSSRSRDSPYGGAQYFGPGTRLLVL.

CDR3 region: CASSFLSDSNTEAFF. CDR3 DNA: TGTGCCAGCAGTTTCCTCTCAGACAGCAACACTGAAGCTTTCTTT. The chain employs TRBV6-5 and TRBJ1-1, with D possibly TRBD1 on 5 matching bases. The CDR3 extends over 15 amino acids. V gave up 4 bases and J gave up 2 bases, with 14 bases separating them. In germline, CDR1 is MNHEY, CDR2 SVGAGI.

The chain has TRBV4-1 and TRBJ2-5, with 7 nucleotides matching TRBD2. With V trimmed by 5 bases and J by 1 base, 4 bases remained unmatched. Germline CDR1 and CDR2: MGHRA and YSYEKL. The CDR3 totals 14 residues. The CDR3 sequence is CASSGAGTQETQYF. CDR3 DNA sequence: TGCGCCAGCAGCGGAGCGGGGACCCAAGAGACCCAGTACTTC.

The chain couples TRBV7-9 to TRBJ2-7, with D possibly matching TRBD2 (6 bases). The ends were cut back, 4 bases at V and 3 bases at J, with 16 bases in the middle. This CDR3 contains 15 residues. CDR1 and CDR2 from the germline V gene are SEHNR and FQNEAQ (reference sequence). CDR3 residues: CASSSSERVFYEQYF. The DNA of the CDR3 is TGTGCCAGCAGCTCTAGCGAACGGGTTTTCTACGAGCAGTACTTC. The complete variable domain, with remaining parts taken from reference TRBV7-9 and TRBJ2-7, reads DTGVSQNPRHKITKRGQNVTFRCDPISEHNRLYWYRQTLGQGPEFLTYFQNEAQLEKSRLLSDRFSAERPKGSFSTLEIQRTEQGDSAMYLCASSSSERVFYEQYFGPGTRLTVT.

This clone occurred a few times. This chain joins TRBV5-1 and TRBJ1-1; possibly TRBD1 for D (5 bases). V shed 2 bases and J shed 1 base, with 9 bases lying between them. Germline V gene lookup returns CDR1 SGHRS and CDR2 YFSETQ. This CDR3 comprises 14 residues. The CDR3 loop reads CASSFGRANTEAFF. As DNA, the CDR3 is TGCGCCAGCAGCTTCGGCAGGGCGAACACTGAAGCTTTCTTT.

The chain uses TRBV10-3 and TRBJ1-5; 7 positions agree with TRBD1. CDR3 size: 16 residues. After removal of 0 bases from V and 6 bases from J, the junction contained 8 bases not matched to a gene. The germline V gene encodes CDR1 ENHRY and CDR2 SYGVKD. The CDR3 loop is CAISESAQQGGQPQHF. CDR3 DNA: TGTGCCATCAGTGAGTCGGCCCAGCAGGGGGGTCAGCCCCAGCATTTT.

This clone was observed a single time. The rearrangement links TRBV6-6 to TRBJ1-6; 7 bases fit TRBD1. Germline-derived CDR1 and CDR2 are MNHNY and SVGAGI (reference sequence). The CDR3 consists of 16 residues. V lost 2 bases to trimming and J lost 7 bases; unmatched junction nucleotides: 8. The CDR3 loop reads CASSYPREGGNSPLHF. CDR3 DNA: TGTGCCAGCAGTTACCCCCGGGAAGGGGGCAATTCACCCCTCCACTTT.

J is TRBJ1-2 and V is TRBV19; the match to TRBD1 covers 7 bases. The CDR3 consists of 13 residues. The germline V gene encodes CDR1 LNHDA and CDR2 SQIVND (reference sequence). Trimming cost V 7 bases and J 8 bases; bases outside gene matches: 10. The DNA of the CDR3 is TGTGCCAGTAATTTCAAGGGGGCGCGCGGCTACACCTTC. Its translation is CASNFKGARGYTF. The full variable domain, completed using reference TRBV19 and TRBJ1-2, is DGGITQSPKYLFRKEGQNVTLSCEQNLNHDAMYWYRQDPGQGLRLIYYSQIVNDFQKGDIAEGYSVSREKKESFPLTVTSAQKNPTAFYLCASNFKGARGYTFGSGTRLTVV.

V usage is TRBV10-2 and J usage is TRBJ1-1; no clear D. The CDR3 runs 15 residues. Germline CDR1 reads WSHSY; CDR2 reads SAAADI. Trimming left V 3 bases short and J 0 bases short, with 11 bases between. The CDR3 is CASSEEGTLNTEAFF. CDR3 in DNA: TGCGCCAGCAGTGAAGAGGGTACCTTGAACACTGAAGCTTTCTTT.